These T cell receptor beta chains were read from a single sample in a study of cytomegalovirus exposure and HLA in healthy donors. The protocol was immunoSEQ multiplex PCR, while the TCRdb copy is restricted to in-frame clones and leaves out a portion. The table includes some 180,000 clones, about nine tenths detected once. Specimen: PBMCs. Every receptor here comes from a boy aged 2 to 10 in good health and CMV-seronegative. Each CDR3 is given with its conserved first and last residue. A D gene is named only where the DNA matches it firmly. Rows give clone size only sometimes, using once, few, many, or a class for an expanded clone.

TRBJ2-3,NA,TRBV7-9,15,NA,CASSLRRGGSDTQYF,TGTGCCAGCAGCTTAAGGAGGGGTGGGTCAGATACGCAGTATTTT
TRBJ2-5,NA,TRBV18,14,TRBD2,CASSPLAGEETQYF,TGTGCCAGCTCACCACTAGCGGGGGAAGAGACCCAGTACTTC
TRBJ2-2,NA,TRBV19,14,TRBD1,CASSPDRATGELFF,TGTGCCAGTAGTCCGGACAGGGCCACCGGGGAGCTGTTTTTT
TRBJ2-3,NA,TRBV9,16,TRBD2,CASSVSLAAQGNTQYF,TGTGCCAGCAGCGTGAGTCTAGCGGCCCAAGGTAATACGCAGTATTTT
TRBJ2-1,NA,TRBV30,14,TRBD2,CASVGTSGYNEQFF,TGTGCCTCCGTGGGGACTAGCGGCTACAATGAGCAGTTCTTC
TRBJ2-5,NA,TRBV5-1,15,NA,CASRQYIEGLETQYF,TGCGCCAGCAGGCAATACATCGAGGGCCTGGAGACCCAGTACTTC
TRBJ1-4,few,TRBV6-5,15,TRBD1,CASSYQKGAYEKLFF,TGTGCCAGCAGTTATCAAAAGGGGGCGTATGAAAAACTGTTTTTT
TRBJ2-3,NA,TRBV28,15,TRBD1,CASSFWGQSTDTQYF,TGTGCCAGCAGTTTCTGGGGACAGAGCACAGATACGCAGTATTTT
TRBJ2-7,NA,TRBV28,13,TRBD2,CASSLSGGGEQYF,TGTGCCAGCAGTTTATCGGGGGGAGGCGAGCAGTACTTC
TRBJ2-7,NA,TRBV15,17,TRBD1,CATSSRNRDRFTYEQYF,TGTGCCACCAGCAGCAGAAACCGGGACAGGTTCACCTACGAGCAGTACTTC
TRBJ1-6,NA,TRBV9,14,NA,CASSVAESITPLHF,TGTGCCAGCAGCGTAGCCGAGTCGATTACACCCCTCCACTTT
TRBJ1-4,NA,TRBV28,18,TRBD1,CASSLPMTGGLTNEKLFF,TGTGCCAGCAGTTTACCCATGACAGGGGGCCTAACTAATGAAAAACTGTTTTTT
TRBJ2-4,few,TRBV7-9,16,TRBD1,CASSLGGQGERNIQYF,TGTGCCAGCAGCTTAGGGGGACAGGGTGAACGAAACATTCAGTACTTC
TRBJ1-2,once,TRBV2,14,NA,CARSRAGSNYGYTF,TGTGCCAGGTCTCGAGCGGGGTCTAACTATGGCTACACCTTC
TRBJ2-7,NA,TRBV6-1,18,NA,CASSEWGGGARRTSEQYF,TGTGCCAGCAGTGAATGGGGAGGGGGGGCCCGTAGAACTAGCGAGCAGTACTTC
TRBJ1-2,NA,TRBV19,14,TRBD1,CASTRTGANYGYTF,TGTGCCAGCACGAGGACAGGAGCTAACTATGGCTACACCTTC
TRBJ1-2,NA,TRBV6-1,15,NA,CASSEASGYNYGYTF,TGTGCCAGCAGTGAAGCTTCGGGTTATAACTATGGCTACACCTTC
TRBJ1-4,NA,TRBV7-9,14,NA,CASSLRGSGEKLFF,TGTGCCAGCAGCTTAAGGGGCAGTGGGGAAAAACTGTTTTTT
TRBJ2-1,NA,TRBV28,19,TRBD2,CASSFARKLAGDSYNEQFF,TGTGCCAGCAGTTTTGCAAGAAAACTAGCGGGAGATTCCTACAATGAGCAGTTCTTC
TRBJ2-1,NA,TRBV27,14,TRBD2,CASSRLAAGNEQLF,TGTGCCAGCAGCCGACTAGCGGCCGGCAATGAGCAGCTCTTC
TRBJ2-5,NA,TRBV27,16,NA,CASSITSWSGEETQYF,TGTGCCAGCAGTATAACTAGTTGGTCGGGTGAAGAGACCCAGTACTTC
TRBJ2-7,few,TRBV6-5,13,NA,CASSYRDNYEQYF,TGTGCCAGCAGTTACCGGGACAACTACGAGCAGTACTTC
TRBJ2-7,few,TRBV2,12,NA,CASSGDNLGQYF,TGTGCCAGCAGTGGGGACAATCTTGGGCAGTACTTC
TRBJ2-2,NA,TRBV15,13,TRBD1,CATRDRAPGELFF,TGTGCCACCAGGGACAGGGCCCCCGGGGAGCTGTTTTTT
TRBJ2-7,NA,TRBV11-2,14,TRBD1,CASSPLDRGLEQYF,TGTGCCAGCAGCCCTCTGGACAGGGGTCTCGAGCAGTACTTC
TRBJ1-1,NA,TRBV6-6,14,NA,CASSSTDRNTEAFF,TGTGCCAGCAGTTCCACGGACAGAAACACTGAAGCTTTCTTT
TRBJ1-4,NA,TRBV5-1,14,NA,CASSLSGPNEKLFF,TGCGCCAGCAGCTTGTCAGGGCCTAATGAAAAACTGTTTTTT
TRBJ1-1,NA,TRBV19,16,NA,CASTPSAGEVNTEAFF,TGTGCCAGTACCCCAAGCGCGGGGGAAGTGAACACTGAAGCTTTCTTT
TRBJ1-4,once,TRBV28,16,TRBD1,CASRVLKGAEGEKLFF,TGTGCCAGCAGGGTCCTTAAGGGGGCAGAGGGAGAAAAACTGTTTTTT
TRBJ2-7,NA,TRBV5-1,14,NA,CASSPLGRSYEQYF,TGCGCCAGCAGCCCCCTGGGCCGATCTTACGAGCAGTACTTC
TRBJ2-5,NA,TRBV6-1,15,TRBD2,CASTLGAGGGETQYF,TGTGCCAGCACCTTGGGGGCGGGAGGGGGGGAGACCCAGTACTTC
TRBJ1-3,NA,TRBV15,15,TRBD1,CATSRGGTGLNTIYF,TGTGCCACCAGCAGAGGGGGGACAGGGTTAAACACCATATATTTT
TRBJ2-1,NA,TRBV7-7,12,TRBD1,CASSATGGEQFF,TGTGCCAGCAGCGCGACAGGGGGAGAGCAGTTCTTC
TRBJ1-5,few,TRBV6-5,12,NA,CASSGRGQPQHF,TGTGCCAGCAGCGGTAGGGGGCAGCCCCAGCATTTT
TRBJ2-3,NA,TRBV5-1,15,TRBD1,CASSLPRQGKDTQYF,TGCGCCAGCAGCTTACCCCGACAGGGGAAGGATACGCAGTATTTT
TRBJ2-2,NA,TRBV7-8,16,TRBD1,CASSFGGTGPTGELFF,TGTGCCAGCAGCTTTGGGGGGACAGGGCCCACCGGGGAGCTGTTTTTT
TRBJ2-1,NA,TRBV20-1,10,NA,CSALNNEQFF,TGCAGTGCTCTAAACAATGAGCAGTTCTTC
TRBJ1-1,NA,TRBV7-9,13,NA,CASSFPGNAEAFF,TGTGCCAGCAGCTTTCCAGGGAACGCTGAAGCTTTCTTT
TRBJ2-1,few,TRBV6-4,12,TRBD1,CASRGTGFEQFF,TGTGCCAGCAGGGGGACAGGGTTTGAGCAGTTCTTC
TRBJ2-2,once,TRBV28,14,TRBD2,CASRRLAGPGELFF,TGTGCCAGCAGACGACTAGCGGGTCCCGGGGAGCTGTTTTTT
TRBJ2-2,NA,TRBV12-5,17,NA,CASGLAPRERNTGELFF,TGTGCTAGTGGTTTGGCCCCCCGGGAACGGAACACCGGGGAGCTGTTTTTT
TRBJ1-1,NA,TRBV10-3,13,NA,CAIKGGWGTEAFF,TGTGCCATCAAAGGGGGTTGGGGCACTGAAGCTTTCTTT
TRBJ2-7,NA,TRBV27,16,NA,CASSLSPAGGGNEQYF,TGTGCCAGCAGTTTAAGCCCCGCAGGAGGGGGCAACGAGCAGTACTTC
TRBJ1-1,NA,TRBV30,14,TRBD1,CAWLRFDRGAEAFF,TGTGCCTGGCTGAGGTTCGACAGGGGAGCTGAAGCTTTCTTT
TRBJ2-7,NA,TRBV18,15,NA,CASSPVAGDSYEQYF,TGTGCCAGCTCACCGGTCGCGGGCGACTCCTACGAGCAGTACTTC
TRBJ2-2,NA,TRBV9,16,TRBD1,CASSPRSGGGTGELFF,TGTGCCAGCAGCCCTCGTTCAGGGGGCGGCACCGGGGAGCTGTTTTTT
TRBJ2-3,NA,TRBV5-1,14,NA,CASSLGQTTDTQYF,TGCGCCAGCAGCTTGGGACAGACCACAGATACGCAGTATTTT
TRBJ2-5,NA,TRBV21-1,19,NA,CASSKEGGTGATWGGTQYF,TGTGCCAGCAGCAAAGAGGGAGGGACAGGCGCTACTTGGGGCGGGACCCAGTACTTC
TRBJ2-1,NA,TRBV19,12,TRBD2,CASSIPGLGWLF,TGTGCCAGTAGTATACCCGGACTAGGATGGCTCTTC
TRBJ2-1,NA,TRBV29-1,15,TRBD1,CSVEPGTGRDNEQFF,TGCAGCGTTGAACCAGGGACAGGGCGGGACAATGAGCAGTTCTTC
TRBJ2-1,NA,TRBV7-9,14,NA,CASSEPTWYNEQFF,TGTGCCAGCAGCGAACCCACTTGGTACAATGAGCAGTTCTTC
TRBJ1-6,NA,TRBV5-6,16,TRBD1,CASSFYRGTYNSPLHF,TGTGCCAGCAGCTTTTACAGGGGTACCTATAATTCACCCCTCCACTTT
TRBJ2-1,NA,TRBV30,13,TRBD2,CAWSMASGREQFF,TGTGCCTGGAGTATGGCTAGCGGGAGAGAGCAGTTCTTC
TRBJ2-1,NA,TRBV7-6,14,TRBD1,CASSLKGQGNEQFF,TGTGCCAGCAGCTTAAAAGGACAGGGCAATGAGCAGTTCTTC